A single sample is the source of the 6 T cell receptor beta chains below, sequenced in a study of cytomegalovirus exposure and HLA in healthy donors. Researchers ran the PCR with 60 Vbeta and 13 Jbeta primers. The table came from immunoSEQ multiplex PCR; TCRdb's copy has only in-frame clones and leaves some out. Among about 140,000 clones listed, around 59% were seen once. The material sequenced was PBMCs. These receptors were obtained from a male donor in good health and CMV-seronegative.

The chain combines TRBV10-3 with TRBJ1-5; D call uncertain. CDR1 is ENHRY, CDR2 SYGVKD, per germline. Between the trimmed V and J ends, which lost 0 bases and 5 bases, there was a span of 5 bases. The CDR3 consists of 13 residues. In DNA form, the CDR3 reads TGTGCCATCAGTGAGTCCACAGATCAGCCCCAGCATTTT. Its protein is CAISESTDQPQHF.

This clone was counted only a few times. The V call is TRBV6-5, the J call TRBJ1-4; D gene uncertain. Between the trimmed V and J ends, which lost 0 bases and 3 bases, there was a span of 8 bases. The germline V gene has CDR1 MNHEY and CDR2 SVGAGI. This CDR3 region has 15 residues. The CDR3 DNA is TGTGCCAGCAGTTACTCAGGGAGGCCTAATGAAAAACTGTTTTTT. Protein sequence: CASSYSGRPNEKLFF.

The chain links TRBV10-2 to TRBJ1-2, with 7 bases fitting TRBD1. V lost 5 bases, J lost 2 bases, and 14 bases stayed unmatched. This CDR3 is built from 17 residues. Germline V lookup: CDR1 WSHSY, CDR2 SAAADI. The CDR3 bases are TGCGCCAGCAGTAGCACCCGGTACGGGACAGAGAACTATGGCTACACCTTC. It yields the protein CASSSTRYGTENYGYTF.

The chain recombines TRBV7-3 with TRBJ2-1, with a weak D call TRBD2 (6 bases). This CDR3 region has 14 residues. CDR1 is SGHTA, CDR2 FQGTGA, per germline. Between the trimmed V and J ends, which lost 5 bases and 7 bases, there was a span of 15 bases. The DNA for the CDR3 is TGTGCCAGCAGCCTGGGCGGGGAATGGAATGAGCAGTTCTTC. It specifies CASSLGGEWNEQFF.

This clone was seen once. The chain couples TRBV7-9 to TRBJ2-7; 10 nucleotides agree with TRBD1. The CDR3 contains 14 residues. The ends lost 4 bases at V and 4 bases at J; junction bases unmatched: 4. Germline V CDR1 and CDR2: SEHNR, FQNEAQ (reference sequence). In DNA form, the CDR3 reads TGTGCCAGCAGCTCGGGGGACAGGGGTTACGAGCAGTACTTC. Amino acids: CASSSGDRGYEQYF.

This clone was recorded a few times. This chain links TRBV9 with TRBJ1-1, with 10 bases aligning to TRBD1. The V segment lost 3 bases and the J segment 2 bases; nucleotides outside the gene matches: 4. Germline lookup yields CDR1 SGDLS and CDR2 YYNGEE. The CDR3 sequence is 15 residues long. The CDR3 nucleotides read TGTGCCAGCAGCGAGACGACAGGGGGCAACACTGAAGCTTTCTTT. Its translation is CASSETTGGNTEAFF.